This T cell receptor beta chain was sequenced in a study of T cell changes during pregnancy in multiple sclerosis (dated by TCRdb to the late 2010s). For context, the study as a whole: The study examined how the T cell repertoire changed over the course of pregnancy in women with multiple sclerosis.

For this clone: Its antigen specificity is not known. Base-call qualities are not available, and no considerably larger clone is one nucleotide away.

Library preparation employed the immunoSEQ multiplex PCR assay. Here the immuneACCESS table is served through TCRdb, limited to in-frame sequences with V and J called. Missing clones are a known gap in these copies; in checked studies unresolved V genes cover under half, and the rest lacks a known reason. A total of 95,000 to 100,000 clones appear in this sample, approximately 92% of them only once. Roughly 3% of the sample rests with the top ten. CDR1 and CDR2, looked up from the germline V gene, are MNHNS and SASEGT. Trimming removed 1 base from V and 2 bases from J; the gene matches leave 3 bases unexplained. The CDR3 has 15 amino acids, counting the end cysteine and phenylalanine. The only DNA kept is the CDR3, 45 bases in frame from the first base.

Sample: peripheral blood, taken in the second trimester of pregnancy. The receptor was derived from a female donor with multiple sclerosis, enrolled in a pregnancy study. This chain is built from TRBV6-1 and TRBJ2-3; 7 bases in the middle match TRBD1. The bases read TGTGCCAGCAGTGAAGGACAGGGATACACAGATACGCAGTATTTT. This encodes CASSEGQGYTDTQYF.